A single sample is the source of the 9 T cell receptor beta chains below, sequenced in a study of CD8 T cells in ankylosing spondylitis. TCRdb re-derived calls from the 5' RACE reads in MiXCR, one entry per CDR3 protein. Of more than 300,000 distinct CDR3 sequences in the sample, roughly 10% were seen once. Sequenced: blood, either unsorted or a sorted T cell fraction (not recorded which). The receptor set was obtained from a female donor with ankylosing spondylitis or in good health (not recorded which).

The chain combines TRBV5-4 with TRBJ1-4; tentatively, D is TRBD1 (5 bases). Germline V gene data show CDR1 as SGHNT and CDR2 as YYREEE (reference sequence). There are 16 residues in the CDR3. Trimming took 4 bases from V and 2 from J, leaving 15 bases between them. CDR3 sequence: CASSVGLGPTNEKLFF. DNA for the CDR3: TGTGCCAGCAGCGTAGGACTGGGGCCGACTAATGAAAAACTGTTTTTT. Variable domain in full (rest from reference TRBV5-4 and TRBJ1-4): ETGVTQSPTHLIKTRGQQVTLRCSSQSGHNTVSWYQQALGQGPQFIFQYYREEENGRGNFPPRFSGLQFPNYSSELNVNALELDDSALYLCASSVGLGPTNEKLFFGSGTQLSVL.

V and J are TRBV2 and TRBJ1-2; D remains unclear. Trimming left V 8 bases short and J 0 bases short, with 13 bases between. The CDR3 has 14 residues. Germline V gene sequence: CDR1 SNHLY, CDR2 FYNNEI. In nucleotides, the CDR3 is TGTGCCAGCCGAGAAGGCGCTTCTAACTATGGCTACACCTTC. Its translation is CASREGASNYGYTF. The full variable domain, in which reference TRBV2 and TRBJ1-2 provide the parts outside the CDR3, is EPEVTQTPSHQVTQMGQEVILRCVPISNHLYFYWYRQILGQKVEFLVSFYNNEISEKSEIFDDQFSVERPDGSNFTLKIRSTKLEDSAMYFCASREGASNYGYTFGSGTRLTVV.

This chain connects TRBV19 to TRBJ2-6, with 10 bases identical to TRBD1. The V gene end was trimmed by 7 bases and the J gene end by 2 bases; junction bases not matched to a gene: 5. Germline V gene sequence: CDR1 LNHDA, CDR2 SQIVND (reference sequence). CDR3 size: 16 residues. The CDR3 here is CASTGQGVPGANVLTF. CDR3 coding DNA: TGTGCCAGTACCGGACAGGGGGTACCTGGGGCCAACGTCCTGACTTTC. The full variable domain, in which reference TRBV19 and TRBJ2-6 provide the parts outside the CDR3, is DGGITQSPKYLFRKEGQNVTLSCEQNLNHDAMYWYRQDPGQGLRLIYYSQIVNDFQKGDIAEGYSVSREKKESFPLTVTSAQKNPTAFYLCASTGQGVPGANVLTFGAGSRLTVL.

This clonotype was detected ten times or more. The chain uses TRBV12-3 or TRBV12-4 and TRBJ2-3; D is unclear. This CDR3 contains 15 residues. V lost 1 base to trimming and J lost 2 bases, with 10 bases between them. In DNA, the CDR3 is TGTGCCAGCAGTTTAGAAGGCAGCCTCACAGATACGCAGTATTTT. The encoded protein is CASSLEGSLTDTQYF.

This clonotype was seen repeatedly, ten times or more. The chain links TRBV7-2 to TRBJ2-7; D remains ambiguous. Germline CDR1 is SGHTA and CDR2 is FQGNSA. The V end was cut by 1 base, the J end by 3 bases, with 13 bases between. This CDR3 region has 15 residues. CDR3 DNA: TGTGCCAGCAGCTTAGGAGATGGCGGTCTCTACGAGCAGTACTTC. Translating gives CASSLGDGGLYEQYF.

In its sample, this clonotype was seen many times. The chain couples TRBV6-5 to TRBJ2-1, with D possibly TRBD2 on 6 matching bases. This CDR3 has 18 residues. CDR1 is MNHEY, CDR2 SVGAGI, per germline. The V end was cut by 4 bases, the J end by 4 bases, with 23 bases between. CDR3 amino acids: CASSSSGLPQGVYNEQFF. The CDR3 DNA follows: TGTGCCAGCAGTTCCAGCGGACTACCCCAAGGGGTTTACAATGAGCAGTTCTTC.

This clonotype showed up just a few times. The rearrangement links TRBV5-6 to TRBJ1-4; D not resolved. Per germline, CDR1 SGHDT and CDR2 YYEEEE. This CDR3 spans 13 amino acids. Trimming took off 4 bases at V and 4 bases at J, with 8 bases between the two ends. CDR3 loop: CASSTQNNEKLFF. For the CDR3, the DNA is TGTGCCAGCAGCACCCAGAATAATGAAAAACTGTTTTTT.

This clonotype was seen repeatedly, ten times or more. The chain joins TRBV20-1 to TRBJ2-7, with TRBD1 matching over 9 bases. The V segment lost 8 bases and the J segment 7 bases; nucleotides outside the gene matches: 9. CDR1 is DFQATT and CDR2 is SNEGSKA in the germline V gene (reference sequence). The CDR3 covers 12 residues. CDR3 coding DNA: TGCAGTCCCAAGGGGACAGGGCTTGAGCAGTACTTC. Residues: CSPKGTGLEQYF.

The sample holds many counts of this clonotype. The chain joins TRBV5-1 to TRBJ2-5; no clear D. CDR3 size: 13 residues. From germline, CDR1 is SGHRS and CDR2 YFSETQ. Trimming left V 4 bases short and J 1 base short, with 8 bases between. The CDR3 DNA sequence: TGCGCCAGCAGCGATGACATCCAAGAGACCCAGTACTTC. Amino acids: CASSDDIQETQYF.